This entry is about one T cell receptor beta chain. This sample is drawn from a study of blood T cell repertoires in COVID-19. Study context: Researchers got acute and convalescent COVID-19 samples from the United States, Italy and Spain. T cells, B-cell-depleted T cells, or PBMCs provided the cDNA or gDNA that served as material.

Followed over time, Seattle patients had been enrolled while infection was active. How the authors handled the data: Reference gene primer amplification in the assay estimated nucleated cell counts. Libraries were prepared by immunoSEQ multiplex PCR; TCRdb keeps only in-frame clonotypes and omits some of them. For V, J and clone size, that table is used; D and trimming come from the DNA. In the table there are tens of thousands of clones, approximately 90% of which are singletons. The sequenced material came from peripheral blood. The origin of this receptor is a woman older than 75 with COVID-19, enrolled during active disease.

The CDR3: CAWNTGYPSYEQYF. The DNA of the CDR3 is TGTGCCTGGAACACAGGGTATCCATCCTACGAGCAGTACTTC. The V call is TRBV30, the J call TRBJ2-7, with D tentatively TRBD1 (6 bases). The CDR3 loop spans 14 amino acids. The germline CDR1 and CDR2 sequences are GTSNPN and SVGIG (reference sequence). V gave up 4 bases and J gave up 1 base, with 14 bases separating them.